This T cell receptor beta chain was recorded in a study of cytomegalovirus exposure and HLA in healthy donors. The PCR had 60 Vbeta and 13 Jbeta primers. Sequencing used immunoSEQ multiplex PCR; TCRdb keeps in-frame clones, though not all of them. Among approximately 160,000 clones, roughly four fifths were seen once, and the ten largest hold 1.5% to 2%. V lost 4 bases to trimming and J lost 3 bases, with 19 bases between them. The CDR3 length is 16 residues. CDR1 is MGHRA, CDR2 YSYEKL, per germline. The V and J genes are TRBV4-1 and TRBJ2-7, with D perhaps TRBD1 (5 bases). This TCR came from a woman aged 18-35 years in good health and CMV-seronegative. The sequencing input was PBMCs. DNA of the CDR3: TGCGCCAGCAGCCCGACCGTGGGGCCGGACCGCTACGAGCAGTACTTC. It translates to CASSPTVGPDRYEQYF.